A selection of T cell receptor beta chains follows, all from one sample in a study of CD8+ T cells in alopecia areata. The protocol was immunoSEQ multiplex PCR, while the TCRdb copy is restricted to in-frame clones and leaves out a portion. In the table there are about 180,000 clones, roughly 58% of which are singletons. The sample was CD4+ T cells sorted from blood, taken between weeks 55 and 65, from a patient treated with tofacitinib. The receptors come from a human donor with alopecia areata. The CDR3 runs from the conserved cysteine through the conserved F or W. The D gene is left open where the match is weak. A row's size may be missing; if present it is once, few, many or a size class.

V	J	D	size	DNA	CDR3
TRBV2	TRBJ1-4	TRBD1	.	TGTGCCAGCAGTGAACGGGACAGGGATAAACTGTTTTTT	CASSERDRDKLFF
TRBV5-1	TRBJ1-2	.	few	TGCGCCAGCAGCTTGGAAGGGGAACTCTATGGCTACACCTTC	CASSLEGELYGYTF
TRBV4-1	TRBJ1-6	.	many	TGCGCCAGCAGCCAAGATCCCACAGGCCCGCGGTGGTCCCTCCACTTT	CASSQDPTGPRWSLHF
TRBV27	TRBJ1-6	.	.	TGTGCCAGCAATTGGGGAGGCGGGCCAACAAATTCACCCCTCCACTTT	CASNWGGGPTNSPLHF
TRBV5-4	TRBJ1-6	TRBD1	.	TGTGCCAGCAGCCAGGACAGGGGCGGGTCACCCCTCCACTTT	CASSQDRGGSPLHF
TRBV29-1	TRBJ2-1	TRBD2	.	TGCAGCGTCCAGCCAGGGGCGGGCGGGGGGTCTGAGCAGTTCTTC	CSVQPGAGGGSEQFF
TRBV29-1	TRBJ2-7	.	.	TGCAGCTCACAGTCTGGGTCTTCGGGGGAGCAGTACTTC	CSSQSGSSGEQYF
TRBV6-5	TRBJ2-4	.	.	TGTGCCAGCAGTTACCGGGAACGCGGCATTCAGTACTTC	CASSYRERGIQYF
TRBV9	TRBJ1-2	.	few	TGTGCCAGCAGCGTAGACGGTGGCTACACCTTC	CASSVDGGYTF
TRBV5-1	TRBJ2-7	.	.	TGCGCCAGCAGCTTGGCGCTACAAGGGCCATACGAGCAGTACTTC	CASSLALQGPYEQYF
TRBV14	TRBJ1-2	.	.	TGTGCCAGCAGCCCCACACGTCTCTATGGCTACACCTTC	CASSPTRLYGYTF
TRBV5-6	TRBJ2-2	.	.	TGTGCCAGCAGCTTGGGGCGGTGGGAGAACACCGGGGAGCTGTTTTTT	CASSLGRWENTGELFF
TRBV25-1	TRBJ2-5	.	.	TGTGCCAGCAGTGAATTCCCCCACCAAGAGACCCAGTACTTC	CASSEFPHQETQYF
TRBV29-1	TRBJ2-3	.	.	TGCAGCGTTGATTGGGCTGCGGCAGATACGCAGTATTTT	CSVDWAAADTQYF
TRBV6-5	TRBJ2-4	.	.	TGTGCCAGCAGTTCCGGAGCCAAAAACATTCAGTACTTC	CASSSGAKNIQYF
TRBV18	TRBJ1-5	TRBD1	few	TGTGCCAGCTCACCTACCACAGGGGGAGGCAATCAGCCCCAGCATTTT	CASSPTTGGGNQPQHF
TRBV29-1	TRBJ1-1	TRBD1	few	TGCAGCGTTCGGGACAGGAACACTGAAGCTTTCTTT	CSVRDRNTEAFF
TRBV29-1	TRBJ2-7	.	.	TGCAGCGTACGGGCCGACTACGAGCAGTACTTC	CSVRADYEQYF
TRBV2	TRBJ1-2	TRBD1	.	TGTGCCAGCAGTGCGGACAGGGATAGCTATGGCTACACCTTC	CASSADRDSYGYTF
TRBV5-1	TRBJ2-7	TRBD1	.	TGCGCCAGCAGCCCGGGACAGAACTTTATATACGAGCAGTACTTC	CASSPGQNFIYEQYF
TRBV25-1	TRBJ1-2	.	.	TGTGCCAGCAGTGATTCGGGGGTTGAGCATGGCTACACCTTC	CASSDSGVEHGYTF
TRBV30	TRBJ2-2	.	.	TGTGCCTGGATCACGGGACAGAACACCGGGGAGCTGTTTTTT	CAWITGQNTGELFF
TRBV2	TRBJ2-4	.	few	TGTGCCAGTGGGGACCAGGGGACGGCTTTGGCCAAAAACATTCAGTACTTC	CASGDQGTALAKNIQYF
TRBV15	TRBJ2-5	.	.	TGTGCCACCAGCAGAGATCTCACAGAGACCCAGTACTTC	CATSRDLTETQYF
TRBV5-6	TRBJ2-5	.	.	TGTGCCAGCAGCTTGGCGGGACTTCAAGAGACCCAGTACTTC	CASSLAGLQETQYF
TRBV7-8	TRBJ1-2	.	.	TGTGCCAGCAGCTTAGCGCTGAGATATGGCTACACCTTC	CASSLALRYGYTF
TRBV7-9	TRBJ1-1	.	.	TGTGCCAGCAGCTTAGCCGGGACGAATGCTGATGAAGCTTTCTTT	CASSLAGTNADEAFF
TRBV5-1	TRBJ2-5	TRBD1	.	TGCGCCAGCAGCTCCGGACAGGGCCAAGAGACCCAGTACTTC	CASSSGQGQETQYF
TRBV11-2	TRBJ2-1	TRBD2	.	TGTGCCAGCAGATGGACTAGCGGGGGAGGGAATGAGCAGTTCTTC	CASRWTSGGGNEQFF
TRBV5-1	TRBJ2-3	.	.	TGCGCCAGCATGAGGGCAGGAGGCACAGATACGCAGTATTTT	CASMRAGGTDTQYF
TRBV7-2	TRBJ2-5	TRBD1	.	TGTGCCAGCAGCTTAGAGGCAGGGGGCCCCCAAGAGACCCAGTACTTC	CASSLEAGGPQETQYF
TRBV30	TRBJ2-5	TRBD1	.	TGTGCCTGGAGTGTCGGCCCAGGGGGAAAGACCCAGTACTTC	CAWSVGPGGKTQYF
TRBV4-1	TRBJ1-6	.	few	TGCGCCAGCAGCCAAGAACCCCGGGAATCACCCCTCCACTTT	CASSQEPRESPLHF
TRBV4-1	TRBJ1-1	TRBD1	.	TGCGCCAGCAGCCAAGATGGGACAGGGGGCGCGGTAGCTTTCTTT	CASSQDGTGGAVAFF
TRBV19	TRBJ2-1	.	once	TGTGCCAGTAGTCCTGGCTCCTACAATGAGCAGTTCTTC	CASSPGSYNEQFF
TRBV10-3	TRBJ1-5	TRBD1	.	TGTGCCATCAGGGGACAGGGGGTCGGTCAGCCCCAGCATTTT	CAIRGQGVGQPQHF
TRBV15	TRBJ2-5	.	few	TGTGCCACCAGCGCCCGAGGGGCTACCGGACAAGAGACCCAGTACTTC	CATSARGATGQETQYF
TRBV11-3	TRBJ2-5	.	.	TGTGCCAGCACTCGGACCCCCGGAGGGGCGTACCAAGAGACCCAGTACTTC	CASTRTPGGAYQETQYF
TRBV2	TRBJ1-5	.	.	TGTGCCAGCAGCGGACAGAGTAGCAATCAGCCCCAGCATTTT	CASSGQSSNQPQHF
TRBV6-1	TRBJ1-1	.	.	TGTGCCAGCAGTGGCTTCTCGGACAGTGAAGCTTTCTTT	CASSGFSDSEAFF
TRBV5-6	TRBJ1-2	.	.	TGTGCCAGCAGCACGGGACCCGGCTATGGCTACACCTTC	CASSTGPGYGYTF
TRBV30	TRBJ1-1	.	.	TGTGCCTGGAGGGCTGAAGCTTTCTTT	CAWRAEAFF
TRBV30	TRBJ1-5	.	.	TGTGCCTGGAGTTTAGGAAGCAATCAGCCCCAGCATTTT	CAWSLGSNQPQHF
TRBV29-1	TRBJ1-1	.	.	TGCAGCGTTGAAAAATCAGGGCTATACACTGAAGCTTTCTTT	CSVEKSGLYTEAFF
TRBV30	TRBJ2-1	.	few	TGTGCCTGGTCTGGAAACTACAATGAGCAGTTCTTC	CAWSGNYNEQFF
TRBV10-3	TRBJ1-6	.	.	TGTGCCATCAGTGAACGGGTGGCGGAGAATTCACCCCTCCACTTT	CAISERVAENSPLHF
TRBV7-9	TRBJ2-7	TRBD1	few	TGTGCCAGCAGCTTTTCCGGGACAGGGTCCTACGAGCAGTACTTC	CASSFSGTGSYEQYF
TRBV11-2	TRBJ2-1	.	.	TGTGCCAGCAGCCTGCGGGGGGACAGCTCCTACAATGAGCAGTTCTTC	CASSLRGDSSYNEQFF
TRBV5-6	TRBJ1-5	.	.	TGTGCCAGCAGCCTACAGGGCAGTATAAGGGGCAATCAGCCCCAGCATTTT	CASSLQGSIRGNQPQHF
TRBV2	TRBJ1-6	.	.	TGTGCCAGCCGAGCCTCTCAGGGCAATTCACCCCTCCACTTT	CASRASQGNSPLHF
TRBV29-1	TRBJ2-7	.	.	TGCAGCGTTGAAGACAGGACTTTAGAGCAGTACTTC	CSVEDRTLEQYF
TRBV29-1	TRBJ2-1	.	.	TGCAGCCTCGGGAATGCAGCCTACAATGAGCAGTTCTTC	CSLGNAAYNEQFF
TRBV27	TRBJ2-3	TRBD2	.	TGTGCCAGCAGTTTATCAAGGCGGGGGGGCACAGATACGCAGTATTTT	CASSLSRRGGTDTQYF
TRBV7-9	TRBJ2-5	.	.	TGTGCCAGCAGCTTATTGGTTACCGCAGGACTGGAGACCCAGTACTTC	CASSLLVTAGLETQYF
TRBV29-1	TRBJ2-7	.	.	TGCAGCGTTGTGGGTGTGTACGAGCAGTACTTC	CSVVGVYEQYF